The 24 T cell receptor beta chains given below trace back to one sample, sequenced in a study of T cell responses to AZD1222 COVID-19 vaccine. Assay: immunoSEQ multiplex PCR; the TCRdb copy retains only in-frame clones and omits some. The sample has 160,000 or so clones, about 91% seen once. The input for sequencing was peripheral blood, taken on day 0 of MenACWY control vaccination. These receptor sequences come from an adult in good health.

CDR3 amino acids: CASRGTGGAERNQPQHF. DNA for the CDR3: TGTGCCAGTAGAGGGACAGGGGGCGCGGAGCGCAATCAGCCCCAGCATTTT. J is TRBJ1-5 and V is TRBV19; 12 positions agree with TRBD1. This CDR3 has 17 residues. After removal of 6 bases from V and 2 bases from J, the junction contained 8 bases not matched to a gene. Germline V CDR1 and CDR2: LNHDA, SQIVND (reference sequence).

The CDR3 coding sequence is TGTGCCAGCAGCTTAGGGGCGCGGGGCTATGGCTACACCTTC. Amino acid sequence: CASSLGARGYGYTF. V gene TRBV7-2 combines with J gene TRBJ1-2, with no clear D. CDR3 length: 14 residues. Germline V gene lookup returns CDR1 SGHTA and CDR2 FQGNSA. Trimming shortened V by 1 base and J by 4 bases, and 10 bases separated the two germline ends.

V usage is TRBV9 and J usage is TRBJ1-2; a possible D gene is TRBD1 (5 bases). The V gene's germline CDR1 is SGDLS and CDR2 YYNGEE. Trimming took 2 bases from V and 0 from J, leaving 11 bases between them. The CDR3 spans 15 residues. In DNA form, the CDR3 reads TGTGCCAGCAGCGTCCAGGGAGAGGCTAACTATGGCTACACCTTC. Its protein product is CASSVQGEANYGYTF.

The chain links TRBV27 to TRBJ1-1, with TRBD1 matching over 7 bases. Trimming removed 3 bases from V and 10 bases from J; junction bases left unmatched: 8. CDR1 is MNHEY and CDR2 is SMNVEV in the germline V gene (reference sequence). CDR3 length equals 13 residues. This CDR3 reads CASSFSDRVGAFF. The CDR3 nucleotides read TGTGCCAGCAGTTTTTCCGACAGGGTTGGAGCTTTCTTT.

This chain connects TRBV2 to TRBJ2-7, with TRBD2 matching 10 bases. Losses at the gene ends were 7 bases for V and 6 bases for J; bases not matched to a gene: 24. The CDR3 is 19 amino acids. Germline assignment: CDR1 SNHLY and CDR2 FYNNEI. The CDR3 DNA follows: TGTGCCAGCACCCCCACGCGGGGGTCTAGCGGGGGCCATAGGGGCGAGCAGTACTTC. It yields the protein CASTPTRGSSGGHRGEQYF.

The gene calls are TRBV14 and TRBJ2-1; 10 nucleotides agree with TRBD2. This CDR3 spans 16 amino acids. The germline V gene has CDR1 SGHDN and CDR2 FVKESK. Trimming at V came to 0 bases and at J to 8 bases, leaving 7 bases not matched to a gene. CDR3 protein: CASSQDASGRAHEQFF. The CDR3 nucleotides read TGTGCCAGCAGCCAAGATGCGAGCGGGAGGGCCCATGAGCAGTTCTTC.

The chain has TRBV7-8 and TRBJ1-2; the match to TRBD1 covers 9 bases. The V gene's germline CDR1 is SGHVS and CDR2 FQNEAQ. The V and J ends lost 6 bases and 2 bases, in that order; junction bases with no gene match: 4. CDR3 length: 14 amino acids. Here the CDR3 reads CASSGTGQNYGYTF. In nucleotides, the CDR3 is TGTGCCAGCAGTGGGACAGGGCAAAACTATGGCTACACCTTC.

This clone appeared once. The genes are TRBV5-1 and TRBJ2-1; 11 nucleotides match TRBD2. V dropped 3 bases and J dropped 3; count of bases not matched to a gene: 2. This CDR3 comprises 15 residues. CDR1 is SGHRS, CDR2 YFSETQ, per germline. The CDR3 sequence is CASSSGLADYNEQFF. CDR3 nucleotides: TGCGCCAGCAGCTCGGGACTAGCGGACTACAATGAGCAGTTCTTC.

The chain couples TRBV28 to TRBJ1-1, with D possibly being TRBD1 (6 bases). Germline loops: CDR1 MDHEN, CDR2 SYDVKM. This CDR3 region has 15 residues. Trimming stripped 8 bases from V and 0 bases from J, with 16 bases between. The CDR3 reads CASGSPGAMNTEAFF. The CDR3 nucleotides are TGTGCCAGCGGAAGCCCGGGGGCAATGAACACTGAAGCTTTCTTT.

The chain recombines TRBV7-2 with TRBJ2-1; TRBD2 matches 10 bases. CDR1 and CDR2 (germline): SGHTA, FQGNSA. The ends lost 5 bases at V and 3 bases at J; junction bases unmatched: 7. CDR3 size: 16 residues. CDR3 loop: CASSGAGTSVYNEQFF. CDR3 bases: TGTGCCAGCAGCGGTGCCGGGACTAGCGTCTACAATGAGCAGTTCTTC. The full variable domain, rest sourced from reference TRBV7-2 and TRBJ2-1, is GAGVSQSPSNKVTEKGKDVELRCDPISGHTALYWYRQSLGQGLEFLIYFQGNSAPDKSGLPSDRFSAERTGGSVSTLTIQRTQQEDSAVYLCASSGAGTSVYNEQFFGPGTRLTVL.

In this sample, this clone turned up a few times. CDR3 sequence (DNA): TGTGCCAGCAGCCAAGATCCTGATAGCCCCGGGGAGCTGTTTTTT. This sequence encodes CASSQDPDSPGELFF. The rearrangement joins TRBV4-2 to TRBJ2-2; D is uncertain. V lost 0 bases and J lost 6, with 11 bases in between. Germline CDR1 is LGHNA and CDR2 is YNFKEQ. The CDR3 spans 15 residues.

The chain has TRBV24-1 and TRBJ2-3, with D perhaps matching TRBD1 (5 bases). The CDR3 spans 15 residues. The germline V gene encodes CDR1 KGHDR and CDR2 SFDVKD. V lost 1 base and J lost 6, with 13 bases in between. Here the CDR3 reads CATSDLGQGSDTQYF. The DNA for the CDR3 is TGTGCCACCAGTGATTTAGGTCAGGGATCCGATACGCAGTATTTT.

The chain is built from TRBV18 and TRBJ1-1; the D is unclear. The V and J ends lost 2 bases and 0 bases respectively, with 10 bases between them. Germline CDR1 reads KGHSH; CDR2 reads LQKENI. This CDR3 spans 15 amino acids. As DNA, the CDR3 is TGTGCCAGCTCACCAAGGAGGGCGATGAACACTGAAGCTTTCTTT. It codes for CASSPRRAMNTEAFF.

The rearrangement uses TRBV18 and TRBJ1-1, with D possibly matching TRBD1 (6 bases). The ends were cut back, 5 bases at V and 4 bases at J, with 17 bases in the middle. Looked up from germline, CDR1 is KGHSH and CDR2 is LQKENI. The CDR3 is 15 amino acids. The CDR3 nucleotides read TGTGCCAGCTCAGACGGGGACATAAAAGGCACTGAAGCTTTCTTT. Its protein product is CASSDGDIKGTEAFF.

CDR3 sequence reads: CASTFGAQGATEAFF. The CDR3 DNA follows: TGTGCCAGCACCTTCGGGGCACAGGGGGCTACTGAAGCTTTCTTT. This chain joins TRBV6-5 and TRBJ1-1, with TRBD1 matching over 9 bases. V was pared by 7 bases and J by 5 bases, with 11 bases of the junction left unmatched. Germline loops: CDR1 MNHEY, CDR2 SVGAGI. CDR3 length equals 15 residues.

The V call is TRBV4-2, the J call TRBJ2-1; no definite D call. Looked up from germline, CDR1 is LGHNA and CDR2 is YNFKEQ. The CDR3 runs 15 residues. Deletions cut 0 bases from V and 0 bases from J, with 6 bases between. This CDR3 reads CASSQDRNSYNEQFF. DNA of the CDR3: TGTGCCAGCAGCCAAGATCGTAACTCCTACAATGAGCAGTTCTTC.

This clone was observed a few times. V usage is TRBV11-2 and J usage is TRBJ2-1; 7 bases map to TRBD2. V dropped 5 bases and J dropped 4; count of bases not matched to a gene: 8. CDR1 and CDR2 from the germline V gene are SGHAT and FQNNGV. The CDR3 covers 15 residues. CDR3 protein: CASSALTSAYNEQFF. DNA of the CDR3: TGTGCCAGCAGCGCGCTTACTAGCGCGTACAATGAGCAGTTCTTC.

V usage is TRBV18 and J usage is TRBJ2-7; 9 bases match TRBD1. The CDR3 spans 14 residues. V gave up 6 bases and J gave up 2 bases; unmatched junction bases: 5. The germline CDR1 and CDR2 sequences are KGHSH and LQKENI. The CDR3, as DNA: TGTGCCAGCTCCCCGGGACAGGGTCCCTACGAGCAGTACTTC. Protein: CASSPGQGPYEQYF.

The sample holds a few counts of this clone. V gene TRBV9 combines with J gene TRBJ1-6, with D unclear. CDR1 and CDR2 (germline): SGDLS, YYNGEE. The CDR3 extends over 14 amino acids. Trimming removed 2 bases at V and 7 bases at J, with 10 bases between. The CDR3 nucleotides read TGTGCCAGCAGCGTCAGGCAATTAAATTCACCCCTCCACTTT. It is translated as CASSVRQLNSPLHF.

The chain couples TRBV9 to TRBJ1-4; 8 bases are shared with TRBD1. The CDR3 covers 15 residues. CDR1 is SGDLS and CDR2 is YYNGEE in the germline V gene. Trimming removed 4 bases from V and 6 bases from J; junction bases left unmatched: 8. CDR3 loop: CASSQYRGNDEKLFF. The CDR3 coding sequence is TGTGCCAGCAGCCAATACAGGGGGAACGATGAAAAACTGTTTTTT. Supplemented by reference TRBV9 and TRBJ1-4, the full variable domain reads DSGVTQTPKHLITATGQRVTLRCSPRSGDLSVYWYQQSLDQGLQFLIQYYNGEERAKGNILERFSAQQFPDLHSELNLSSLELGDSALYFCASSQYRGNDEKLFFGSGTQLSVL.

The chain employs TRBV19 and TRBJ1-6; TRBD1 agrees at 7 bases. Trimming cost V 5 bases and J 0 bases; bases outside gene matches: 10. The CDR3 spans 18 residues. CDR1 and CDR2 (germline): LNHDA, SQIVND (reference sequence). The CDR3 sequence: CASSPSPGQSSYNSPLHF. CDR3 DNA: TGTGCCAGTAGTCCCTCCCCGGGACAGAGCTCCTATAATTCACCCCTCCACTTT.

The rearrangement links TRBV19 to TRBJ2-7; a possible D gene is TRBD1 (5 bases). There are 12 residues in the CDR3. The V gene's germline CDR1 is LNHDA and CDR2 SQIVND (reference sequence). V was clipped by 4 bases and J by 12 bases, with 16 bases between them. The CDR3 here is CASSTRGAGMYF. The DNA of the CDR3 is TGTGCCAGTAGTACCAGAGGCGCAGGGATGTACTTC. Full variable domain (rest looked up from reference TRBV19 and TRBJ2-7): DGGITQSPKYLFRKEGQNVTLSCEQNLNHDAMYWYRQDPGQGLRLIYYSQIVNDFQKGDIAEGYSVSREKKESFPLTVTSAQKNPTAFYLCASSTRGAGMYFGPGTRLTVT.

J is TRBJ2-7 and V is TRBV3-1 (or the pseudogene TRBV3-2), with a possible D match to TRBD1 (6 bases). V was shortened by 0 bases and J by 0 bases, with 12 bases between the two germline ends. The CDR3 covers 16 residues. Per germline, CDR1 LGHDT and CDR2 YNNKEL (reference sequence). In DNA, the CDR3 is TGTGCCAGCAGCCAAGATAGCAGGGGCAGCTCCTACGAGCAGTACTTC. Translating it yields CASSQDSRGSSYEQYF.

The chain carries TRBV5-1 and TRBJ1-4; TRBD1 might be the D (6 bases). CDR1 is SGHRS, CDR2 YFSETQ, per germline. Trimming cost V 0 bases and J 7 bases, with 13 bases left between them. This CDR3 has 15 residues. CDR3 bases: TGCGCCAGCAGCTTGGGGCAGGGGTCTTTTGAAAAACTGTTTTTT. Protein product: CASSLGQGSFEKLFF.